Following are 10 T cell receptor beta chains from one sample sequenced in a study of blood T cell repertoires in COVID-19. The data were produced by immunoSEQ multiplex PCR, yet TCRdb's version contains in-frame clones alone and is incomplete. The profile shows around 450,000 clones, about 89% of them singletons. Sequenced sample: peripheral blood. The receptors were sampled from a woman between 25 and 40 years old with acute or convalescent COVID-19.

This sequence joins TRBV20-1 and TRBJ2-5, with 12 nucleotides matching TRBD1. The ends lost 3 bases at V and 5 bases at J; junction bases unmatched: 7. CDR3 size: 15 residues. From germline, CDR1 is DFQATT and CDR2 SNEGSKA (reference sequence). CDR3 in amino acids: CSASGTGGFRETQYF. The CDR3, as DNA: TGCAGTGCTAGTGGGACAGGGGGCTTCCGGGAGACCCAGTACTTC.

The chain carries TRBV28 and TRBJ2-7, with 9 bases aligning to TRBD1. The V segment lost 5 bases and the J segment 7 bases; nucleotides outside the gene matches: 12. The CDR3 covers 15 residues. CDR1 is MDHEN, CDR2 SYDVKM, per germline. The CDR3 bases are TGTGCCAGCAGTCCCCGGAGACAGGGGGGCCTGGAGCAGTACTTC. It codes for CASSPRRQGGLEQYF.

The chain has TRBV24-1 and TRBJ2-1, with TRBD2 matching over 8 bases. Germline trimming cut 6 bases from V and 5 bases from J; bases unmatched to any gene: 8. There are 15 residues in the CDR3. CDR1 KGHDR and CDR2 SFDVKD come from the germline V gene. This CDR3 is CATSFNSGGHNEQFF. The CDR3 coding sequence is TGTGCCACCAGTTTTAACAGCGGGGGTCACAATGAGCAGTTCTTC.

This chain links TRBV18 with TRBJ1-5; possible D gene TRBD1, 5 bases. This CDR3 is 19 amino acids long. V lost 2 bases and J lost 0, with 20 bases in between. CDR1 KGHSH and CDR2 LQKENI come from the germline V gene. The CDR3 here is CASSPSVAGSAYSNQPQHF. DNA of the CDR3: TGTGCCAGCTCACCATCAGTGGCAGGGTCGGCCTATAGCAATCAGCCCCAGCATTTT.

The chain employs TRBV30 and TRBJ1-1, with 7 positions matching TRBD1. Trimming cost V 5 bases and J 2 bases; bases outside gene matches: 5. The CDR3 is 13 amino acids. CDR1 is GTSNPN and CDR2 is SVGIG in the germline V gene (reference sequence). Here the CDR3 reads CAWFDRVNTEAFF. The CDR3 bases are TGTGCCTGGTTTGACAGGGTCAACACTGAAGCTTTCTTT.

The chain joins TRBV19 to TRBJ1-1; weak D call: TRBD1 (5 bases). The CDR3 runs to 15 residues. Trimming cost V 6 bases and J 0 bases, with 14 bases left between them. Germline CDR1 is LNHDA and CDR2 is SQIVND (reference sequence). For the CDR3, the DNA is TGTGCCAGTAGCTACTCGACAGCCCTGAACACTGAAGCTTTCTTT. It specifies CASSYSTALNTEAFF.

The chain carries TRBV4-1 and TRBJ2-4, with a possible D match to TRBD1 (6 bases). The germline V gene encodes CDR1 MGHRA and CDR2 YSYEKL. The CDR3 has 18 amino acids. V dropped 1 base and J dropped 1 base, with 17 bases sitting between them. This chain's CDR3 is CASSQGSARDKAKNIQYF. Here the CDR3 DNA reads TGCGCCAGCAGCCAAGGCTCAGCACGGGACAAGGCCAAAAACATTCAGTACTTC.

The genes are TRBV5-6 and TRBJ2-7; D is possibly TRBD2 (5 bases). The CDR3 length is 14 residues. Per germline, CDR1 SGHDT and CDR2 YYEEEE. Trimming pared 4 bases from V and 5 bases from J, leaving 16 bases between. The CDR3 sequence: CASSVREGPHEQYF. CDR3 bases: TGTGCCAGCAGCGTGCGAGAGGGTCCCCACGAGCAGTACTTC. Full variable domain (outside the CDR3, taken from reference TRBV5-6 and TRBJ2-7): DAGVTQSPTHLIKTRGQQVTLRCSPKSGHDTVSWYQQALGQGPQFIFQYYEEEERQRGNFPDRFSGHQFPNYSSELNVNALLLGDSALYLCASSVREGPHEQYFGPGTRLTVT.

This clone was found once. This chain uses TRBV5-6 with TRBJ2-3; 8 bases align to TRBD1. The germline V gene encodes CDR1 SGHDT and CDR2 YYEEEE. The J segment lost 3 bases and the V segment lost 0 bases, leaving 3 bases of the junction unmatched. This CDR3 contains 15 residues. The CDR3 region is CASSLGTGRTDTQYF. The DNA for the CDR3 is TGTGCCAGCAGCTTGGGGACAGGGAGGACAGATACGCAGTATTTT.

This clone was seen more than once but under ten times. This sequence joins TRBV3-1 (or the pseudogene TRBV3-2) and TRBJ1-2; 9 bases agree with TRBD1. This CDR3 spans 13 amino acids. Germline V gives CDR1 LGHDT, CDR2 YNNKEL (reference sequence). V lost 4 bases, J lost 5 bases, and 2 bases stayed unmatched. CDR3 in amino acids: CASSRGQGYGYTF. As DNA, the CDR3 is TGTGCCAGCAGCCGAGGACAGGGGTATGGCTACACCTTC.